The 30 T cell receptor beta chains given below trace back to one sample, sequenced in a study of blood T cell repertoires in COVID-19. Libraries were prepared by immunoSEQ multiplex PCR; TCRdb keeps only in-frame clonotypes and omits some of them. The sample holds about 300,000 clones, 80% to 90% seen once. Sequenced material: peripheral blood. Source of these receptors: a woman aged 50 to 60 with COVID-19, enrolled during active disease.

The chain recombines TRBV5-5 with TRBJ1-1; a weak D match, TRBD1 (5 bases). There are 15 residues in the CDR3. Trimming pared 0 bases from V and 3 bases from J, leaving 12 bases between. Looked up from germline, CDR1 is SGHKS and CDR2 is YYEKEE (reference sequence). The CDR3 bases are TGTGCCAGCAGCTTGGAAGGGGTCTGGGACACTGAAGCTTTCTTT. It is translated as CASSLEGVWDTEAFF.

V and J are TRBV11-2 and TRBJ1-6, with D possibly matching TRBD1 (5 bases). Deletions cut 3 bases from V and 6 bases from J, with 6 bases between. CDR3 size: 13 residues. From germline, CDR1 is SGHAT and CDR2 FQNNGV. In DNA form, the CDR3 reads TGTGCCAGCAGCTTCCAGGGTAATTCACCCCTCCACTTT. It yields the protein CASSFQGNSPLHF.

This clone was found many times. V gene TRBV29-1 combines with J gene TRBJ1-6; 7 bases are shared with TRBD1. The CDR3 is 14 residues long. Unmatched junction bases numbered 9, after V lost 6 bases and J lost 7 bases. In germline, CDR1 is SQVTM, CDR2 ANQGSEA. Here the CDR3 DNA reads TGCAGCGTGCTTACCGGGACAGAAAATTCACCCCTCCACTTT. Translated, it gives CSVLTGTENSPLHF. Combining the CDR3 with reference TRBV29-1 and TRBJ1-6 gives the whole variable domain SAVISQKPSRDICQRGTSLTIQCQVDSQVTMMFWYRQQPGQSLTLIATANQGSEATYESGFVIDKFPISRPNLTFSTLTVSNMSPEDSSIYLCSVLTGTENSPLHFGNGTRLTVT.

The chain carries TRBV5-1 and TRBJ1-1, with 7 bases identical to TRBD1. This CDR3 region has 14 residues. The trim removed 4 bases at V and 5 bases at J, leaving 8 bases unmatched. From germline, CDR1 is SGHRS and CDR2 YFSETQ. As DNA, the CDR3 is TGCGCCAGCAGCCTACTTCGACAGGGTACTGAAGCTTTCTTT. Its translation is CASSLLRQGTEAFF. The whole variable domain, remainder taken from reference TRBV5-1 and TRBJ1-1, is KAGVTQTPRYLIKTRGQQVTLSCSPISGHRSVSWYQQTPGQGLQFLFEYFSETQRNKGNFPGRFSGRQFSNSRSEMNVSTLELGDSALYLCASSLLRQGTEAFFGQGTRLTVV.

This chain connects TRBV11-2 to TRBJ2-5; 11 positions match TRBD1. V lost 4 bases, J lost 4 bases, and 8 bases stayed unmatched. The CDR3 runs to 16 residues. Per germline, CDR1 SGHAT and CDR2 FQNNGV. The CDR3 sequence is CASSSVGQGARETQYF. The CDR3 DNA reads as TGTGCCAGCAGCTCAGTAGGACAGGGGGCGCGAGAGACCCAGTACTTC.

The rearrangement joins TRBV5-4 to TRBJ2-5; D may be TRBD1 (5 bases). The CDR3 contains 15 residues. The V end lost 4 bases, the J end lost 2 bases, and 15 bases lay between the germline ends. Germline V lookup: CDR1 SGHNT, CDR2 YYREEE (reference sequence). CDR3 residues: CASSRLSGIQETQYF. CDR3 DNA sequence: TGTGCCAGCAGCCGTCTGTCAGGGATACAAGAGACCCAGTACTTC.

In this sample, this clone turned up a few times. The chain is built from TRBV13 and TRBJ2-7; TRBD2 aligns across 10 bases. V was clipped by 5 bases and J by 2 bases; unmatched bases: 6. The CDR3 is made up of 15 amino acids. The germline V gene encodes CDR1 PRHDT and CDR2 FYEKMQ (reference sequence). The CDR3 DNA reads as TGTGCCAGCAGCCTCAGCGGGAGGGCCCCCTACGAGCAGTACTTC. Protein: CASSLSGRAPYEQYF.

V gene TRBV27 combines with J gene TRBJ2-7; D possibly corresponds to TRBD2 (6 bases). The V and J ends lost 7 bases and 2 bases respectively, with 15 bases between them. This CDR3 spans 14 amino acids. The germline V gene has CDR1 MNHEY and CDR2 SMNVEV (reference sequence). In DNA form, the CDR3 reads TGTGCCAGCACTCCTCCGGGACTCCCCTACGAGCAGTACTTC. Its protein is CASTPPGLPYEQYF.

The V gene is TRBV29-1, the J gene TRBJ1-3; 8 nucleotides align to TRBD1. J lost 4 bases, V lost 5 bases, and 7 bases had no gene match. Germline CDR1 SQVTM, CDR2 ANQGSEA. This CDR3 spans 14 amino acids. As DNA, the CDR3 is TGCAGCGTTACATCAGGGGGCGCGGGAAACACCATATATTTT. Amino acids: CSVTSGGAGNTIYF.

J is TRBJ1-4 and V is TRBV7-9, with a possible D match to TRBD1 (6 bases). Deletions cut 5 bases from V and 0 bases from J, with 10 bases between. This CDR3 has 15 residues. Germline V gives CDR1 SEHNR, CDR2 FQNEAQ (reference sequence). CDR3: CASSVGTTTNEKLFF. The CDR3 nucleotides are TGTGCCAGCAGCGTTGGGACAACAACTAATGAAAAACTGTTTTTT. Looking up the rest from reference TRBV7-9 and TRBJ1-4 gives the full variable domain: DTGVSQNPRHKITKRGQNVTFRCDPISEHNRLYWYRQTLGQGPEFLTYFQNEAQLEKSRLLSDRFSAERPKGSFSTLEIQRTEQGDSAMYLCASSVGTTTNEKLFFGSGTQLSVL.

The V call is TRBV5-1, the J call TRBJ2-5; 7 nucleotides agree with TRBD1. V shed 1 base, J shed 2 bases, and the junction held 2 bases outside the gene matches. Germline CDR1 is SGHRS and CDR2 is YFSETQ. This CDR3 region has 14 residues. The chain's CDR3 is CASSLIQGQETQYF. CDR3 coding DNA: TGCGCCAGCAGCTTGATACAGGGGCAAGAGACCCAGTACTTC.

The genes are TRBV7-2 and TRBJ2-1, with D uncertain. Germline V gene lookup returns CDR1 SGHTA and CDR2 FQGNSA. V lost 6 bases, J lost 1 base, and 13 bases lay in between. The length of the CDR3 is 15 residues. The CDR3 DNA sequence: TGTGCCAGCAGACTAAAGATGTCGTCCTACAATGAGCAGTTCTTC. Its translation: CASRLKMSSYNEQFF.

Here the CDR3 reads CASSPGGLGEQYF. CDR3 bases: TGTGCCAGCTCGCCAGGTGGACTGGGCGAGCAGTACTTC. The V and J genes are TRBV18 and TRBJ2-7; possible D gene TRBD2, 5 bases. The CDR3 loop spans 13 amino acids. Trimming cost V 6 bases and J 6 bases, with 15 bases left between them. CDR1 and CDR2 from the germline V gene are KGHSH and LQKENI. The whole variable domain, filled in from reference TRBV18 and TRBJ2-7, reads NAGVMQNPRHLVRRRGQEARLRCSPMKGHSHVYWYRQLPEEGLKFMVYLQKENIIDESGMPKERFSAEFPKEGPSILRIQQVVRGDSAAYFCASSPGGLGEQYFGPGTRLTVT.

This chain connects TRBV11-3 to TRBJ2-3, with D maybe TRBD2 (6 bases). The CDR3 runs 15 residues. V was trimmed by 4 bases and J by 0 bases, leaving 11 bases between them. Germline V gene lookup returns CDR1 SGHNT and CDR2 YENEEA. Here the CDR3 reads CASSSGLWSTDTQYF. CDR3 bases: TGTGCCAGCAGCTCCGGACTATGGAGCACAGATACGCAGTATTTT. The whole variable domain, filled in from reference TRBV11-3 and TRBJ2-3, reads EAGVVQSPRYKIIEKKQPVAFWCNPISGHNTLYWYLQNLGQGPELLIRYENEEAVDDSQLPKDRFSAERLKGVDSTLKIQPAELGDSAVYLCASSSGLWSTDTQYFGPGTRLTVL.

The CDR3 DNA reads TGTGCCAGCAGCTTCGGGCTAGCGGATAGCCTTCTGTACTTC. Translated: CASSFGLADSLLYF. The gene calls are TRBV7-2 and TRBJ2-4; TRBD2 matches 7 bases. CDR1 and CDR2 (germline): SGHTA, FQGNSA. Trimming removed 3 bases from V and 15 bases from J; junction bases left unmatched: 14. The CDR3 extends over 14 amino acids.

The chain joins TRBV11-3 to TRBJ1-2; D may be TRBD1 (5 bases). This CDR3 contains 13 residues. Germline CDR1 reads SGHNT; CDR2 reads YENEEA. The ends were cut back, 6 bases at V and 4 bases at J, with 12 bases in the middle. CDR3 DNA sequence: TGTGCCAGCAGGGGCCCGGGGGTCTATGGCTACACCTTC. This encodes CASRGPGVYGYTF.

V gene TRBV2 combines with J gene TRBJ2-2; 8 nucleotides agree with TRBD1. Looked up from germline, CDR1 is SNHLY and CDR2 is FYNNEI. With V trimmed by 6 bases and J by 6 bases, 9 bases remained unmatched. The CDR3 has 15 residues. The CDR3 sequence is CASRRDRGPPGELFF. The DNA of the CDR3 is TGTGCCAGCAGGAGAGACAGGGGTCCCCCCGGGGAGCTGTTTTTT.

This chain joins TRBV18 and TRBJ1-4; D call uncertain. Germline V gene data show CDR1 as KGHSH and CDR2 as LQKENI. This CDR3 has 17 residues. Trimming shortened V by 3 bases and J by 0 bases, and 14 bases separated the two germline ends. The CDR3 is CASSPSSGRSTNEKLFF. The DNA for the CDR3 is TGTGCCAGCTCACCGTCTTCCGGGAGATCAACTAATGAAAAACTGTTTTTT. Supplemented by reference TRBV18 and TRBJ1-4, the full variable domain reads NAGVMQNPRHLVRRRGQEARLRCSPMKGHSHVYWYRQLPEEGLKFMVYLQKENIIDESGMPKERFSAEFPKEGPSILRIQQVVRGDSAAYFCASSPSSGRSTNEKLFFGSGTQLSVL.

V gene TRBV6-5 combines with J gene TRBJ2-5; 12 bases are a match to TRBD1. Germline lookup yields CDR1 MNHEY and CDR2 SVGAGI. CDR3 length: 15 residues. V lost 5 bases, J lost 5 bases, and 6 bases stayed unmatched. Here the CDR3 DNA reads TGTGCCAGCAGTCCGGGACAGGGGGCGGCCGAGACCCAGTACTTC. It is translated as CASSPGQGAAETQYF.

The chain joins TRBV7-9 to TRBJ1-5; D uncertain. Per the germline V gene, CDR1 is SEHNR and CDR2 is FQNEAQ (reference sequence). This CDR3 is 13 amino acids long. V shed 3 bases and J shed 3 bases, with 6 bases lying between them. The CDR3 nucleotides read TGTGCCAGCAGCTTGCAGGTCAATCAGCCCCAGCATTTT. Residues: CASSLQVNQPQHF.

This CDR3 reads CASSSLGWTQETQYF. CDR3 nucleotides: TGTGCCAGCAGCTCCCTCGGGTGGACTCAAGAGACCCAGTACTTC. The chain links TRBV6-1 to TRBJ2-5; maybe TRBD2 (5 bases). Trimming removed 6 bases at V and 2 bases at J, with 16 bases between. The CDR3 consists of 15 residues. CDR1 and CDR2 (germline): MNHNS, SASEGT.

The table lists this clone with a count of one. Different DNA sequences within this sample yield the same CDR3. The chain links TRBV19 to TRBJ1-5; no reliable D call. The length of the CDR3 is 14 residues. Trimming removed 1 base from V and 2 bases from J, with 6 bases in between. Germline CDR1 and CDR2: LNHDA and SQIVND (reference sequence). DNA of the CDR3: TGTGCCAGTAGTATAGTCGGGGGCAATCAGCCCCAGCATTTT. Translating it yields CASSIVGGNQPQHF. Full variable domain (remainder filled in from reference TRBV19 and TRBJ1-5): DGGITQSPKYLFRKEGQNVTLSCEQNLNHDAMYWYRQDPGQGLRLIYYSQIVNDFQKGDIAEGYSVSREKKESFPLTVTSAQKNPTAFYLCASSIVGGNQPQHFGDGTRLSIL.

The CDR3 DNA reads as TGTGCCAGCAGCCTGAGCGGGAAAGGGTACGAGCAGTACTTC. It yields the protein CASSLSGKGYEQYF. The chain recombines TRBV4-2 with TRBJ2-7, with 7 bases identical to TRBD2. V was pared by 4 bases and J by 4 bases, with 7 bases of the junction left unmatched. The germline V gene encodes CDR1 LGHNA and CDR2 YNFKEQ. CDR3 length equals 14 residues.

This clone is a singleton in its sample. The V and J genes are TRBV5-4 and TRBJ2-7; 8 nucleotides align to TRBD1. The V segment lost 0 bases and the J segment 7 bases; nucleotides outside the gene matches: 6. Germline V gene lookup returns CDR1 SGHNT and CDR2 YYREEE (reference sequence). The CDR3 extends over 14 amino acids. In DNA, the CDR3 is TGTGCCAGCAGCTTGGATCAGGGGGCGCGTGAGCAGTACTTC. This translates into CASSLDQGAREQYF.

The V and J genes are TRBV30 and TRBJ1-1; 7 bases map to TRBD1. The CDR3 sequence is 13 residues long. V gave up 4 bases and J gave up 1 base; unmatched junction bases: 3. The V gene's germline CDR1 is GTSNPN and CDR2 SVGIG (reference sequence). The CDR3 is CAWIRTGNTEAFF. DNA of the CDR3: TGTGCCTGGATCCGGACAGGGAACACTGAAGCTTTCTTT. Together with reference TRBV30 and TRBJ1-1, the CDR3 gives the full variable domain: SQTIHQWPATLVQPVGSPLSLECTVEGTSNPNLYWYRQAAGRGLQLLFYSVGIGQISSEVPQNLSASRPQDRQFILSSKKLLLSDSGFYLCAWIRTGNTEAFFGQGTRLTVV.

This chain uses TRBV5-1 with TRBJ2-5, with a tentative D call TRBD1 (5 bases). V was pared by 0 bases and J by 4 bases, with 13 bases between. Germline CDR1 is SGHRS and CDR2 is YFSETQ. The CDR3 has 15 residues. The CDR3 sequence: CASSLGQQPSETQYF. CDR3 sequence (DNA): TGCGCCAGCAGCTTGGGACAGCAGCCTTCAGAGACCCAGTACTTC.

This clone was recorded only once. The chain links TRBV6-4 to TRBJ1-2, with D possibly TRBD1 on 5 matching bases. Germline V gene data show CDR1 as MRHNA and CDR2 as SNTAGT. V was clipped by 7 bases and J by 2 bases, with 11 bases between them. The CDR3 has 13 amino acids. The CDR3 reads CASNDRNNYGYTF. CDR3 bases: TGTGCCAGCAACGACAGAAACAACTATGGCTACACCTTC.

The rearrangement links TRBV29-1 to TRBJ2-3; 13 bases fit TRBD2. The germline V gene has CDR1 SQVTM and CDR2 ANQGSEA. The CDR3 covers 16 residues. The junction had 8 bases not matched to a gene; V was cut back by 2 bases and J by 6 bases. Here the CDR3 reads CSVEKGTSGMVDTQYF. The CDR3 coding sequence is TGCAGCGTTGAAAAGGGGACTAGCGGGATGGTGGATACGCAGTATTTT.

V gene TRBV27 combines with J gene TRBJ2-7; 7 bases line up with TRBD2. The junction had 16 bases not matched to a gene; V was cut back by 5 bases and J by 6 bases. Per germline, CDR1 MNHEY and CDR2 SMNVEV (reference sequence). The length of the CDR3 is 16 residues. The DNA for the CDR3 is TGTGCCAGCAGTCCCCAGGCGGGAGATGGTTCTTTCGAGCAGTACTTC. This codes for CASSPQAGDGSFEQYF.

The rearrangement joins TRBV18 to TRBJ2-1, with 10 bases aligning to TRBD2. V shed 3 bases and J 5 bases; nucleotides not matched to a gene: 4. The CDR3 runs to 15 residues. Germline CDR1 and CDR2: KGHSH and LQKENI. CDR3 amino acids: CASSPRLAGDNEQFF. The CDR3 nucleotides read TGTGCCAGCTCACCGCGACTAGCGGGTGACAATGAGCAGTTCTTC.